The rows below give T cell receptor beta chains drawn from one sample of a study of PD-L1 blockade in urothelial cancer. The repertoire was sequenced with immunoSEQ multiplex PCR; TCRdb's copy has only in-frame clones and lacks some. The data contain around 93,000 clones, less than 85% of them singletons. The sequencing here drew on PBMCs, taken around atezolizumab (anti-PD-L1) treatment. The receptor set was obtained from a man between 65 and 85 years old with urothelial cancer. Both conserved end residues are part of each CDR3. D genes are given only for firm matches. Clone size is given for some rows only: seen once, a few or many times, or a class if the clone is expanded.

J gene: TRBJ2-3
CDR3 length: 15
clone size: NA
V gene: TRBV5-1
D gene: TRBD2
CDR3 protein: CASSLGGGGTDTQYF

J gene: TRBJ1-1
CDR3 length: 13
clone size: NA
V gene: TRBV2
D gene: NA
CDR3 protein: CASSGEAGMLAFF

J gene: TRBJ2-3
CDR3 length: 14
clone size: NA
V gene: TRBV10-1
D gene: NA
CDR3 protein: CASSRSGDQDTQYF

J gene: TRBJ2-3
CDR3 length: 16
clone size: NA
V gene: TRBV5-1
D gene: TRBD2
CDR3 protein: CASSLGVWGGTDTQYF

J gene: TRBJ2-7
CDR3 length: 16
clone size: NA
V gene: TRBV10-3
D gene: NA
CDR3 protein: CAISEPASASSYEQYF

J gene: TRBJ1-6
CDR3 length: 17
clone size: NA
V gene: TRBV7-9
D gene: TRBD1
CDR3 protein: CASSSGGTSSYNSPLHF

J gene: TRBJ1-2
CDR3 length: 15
clone size: NA
V gene: TRBV7-8
D gene: NA
CDR3 protein: CASSPWDTFNYGYTF

J gene: TRBJ2-2
CDR3 length: 15
clone size: NA
V gene: TRBV7-9
D gene: TRBD2
CDR3 protein: CASSLRTSAAGELFF

J gene: TRBJ2-5
CDR3 length: 14
clone size: NA
V gene: TRBV5-1
D gene: NA
CDR3 protein: CASSWTAPEETQYF

J gene: TRBJ1-2
CDR3 length: 13
clone size: NA
V gene: TRBV2
D gene: NA
CDR3 protein: CASSEAGVDGYTF

J gene: TRBJ2-7
CDR3 length: 15
clone size: once
V gene: TRBV2
D gene: NA
CDR3 protein: CASSDRQFWGYEQYF

J gene: TRBJ2-7
CDR3 length: 12
clone size: NA
V gene: TRBV5-6
D gene: NA
CDR3 protein: CASSLRAYEQYF

J gene: TRBJ2-2
CDR3 length: 13
clone size: few
V gene: TRBV15
D gene: NA
CDR3 protein: CATSRDYTGELFF

J gene: TRBJ1-5
CDR3 length: 15
clone size: NA
V gene: TRBV9
D gene: NA
CDR3 protein: CASSPVEVSNQPQHF

J gene: TRBJ2-2
CDR3 length: 15
clone size: NA
V gene: TRBV16
D gene: NA
CDR3 protein: CASSQSRGNTGELFF

J gene: TRBJ2-1
CDR3 length: 16
clone size: NA
V gene: TRBV5-1
D gene: TRBD2
CDR3 protein: CASSGPGTSGYNEQFF

J gene: TRBJ1-2
CDR3 length: 15
clone size: NA
V gene: TRBV9
D gene: NA
CDR3 protein: CASSSGGVANYGYTF

J gene: TRBJ1-2
CDR3 length: 15
clone size: NA
V gene: TRBV9
D gene: TRBD1
CDR3 protein: CASSAGTGLLGGYTF

J gene: TRBJ2-1
CDR3 length: 16
clone size: NA
V gene: TRBV27
D gene: TRBD2
CDR3 protein: CASSRSGSGGVDEQFF

J gene: TRBJ1-5
CDR3 length: 13
clone size: NA
V gene: TRBV19
D gene: NA
CDR3 protein: CASSLASNQPQHF

J gene: TRBJ1-5
CDR3 length: 14
clone size: once
V gene: TRBV15
D gene: TRBD1
CDR3 protein: CATSRDREGQPQHF

J gene: TRBJ1-2
CDR3 length: 13
clone size: NA
V gene: TRBV10-3
D gene: NA
CDR3 protein: CAISERGQSGYTF

J gene: TRBJ1-5
CDR3 length: 15
clone size: NA
V gene: TRBV5-3
D gene: NA
CDR3 protein: CARSEDSPSNQPQHF

J gene: TRBJ2-4
CDR3 length: 14
clone size: NA
V gene: TRBV5-7
D gene: NA
CDR3 protein: CASSSGLGSDIQYF

J gene: TRBJ1-2
CDR3 length: 18
clone size: NA
V gene: TRBV2
D gene: TRBD1
CDR3 protein: CASSLGAPGTGRDYGYTF

J gene: TRBJ1-1
CDR3 length: 14
clone size: NA
V gene: TRBV19
D gene: TRBD1
CDR3 protein: CASSETGGNTEAFF

J gene: TRBJ2-3
CDR3 length: 15
clone size: NA
V gene: TRBV2
D gene: TRBD2
CDR3 protein: CASSEGDYVSDTQYF

J gene: TRBJ2-7
CDR3 length: 15
clone size: few
V gene: TRBV9
D gene: TRBD2
CDR3 protein: CASSAGTSGGGEQYF

J gene: TRBJ2-1
CDR3 length: 14
clone size: NA
V gene: TRBV6-5
D gene: TRBD2
CDR3 protein: CASSTGAGEDEQFF

J gene: TRBJ2-6
CDR3 length: 14
clone size: NA
V gene: TRBV29-1
D gene: TRBD1
CDR3 protein: CSAGQGFGANVLTF

J gene: TRBJ2-6
CDR3 length: 14
clone size: NA
V gene: TRBV6-5
D gene: NA
CDR3 protein: CASSLVSGANVLTF

J gene: TRBJ1-1
CDR3 length: 15
clone size: NA
V gene: TRBV11-2
D gene: TRBD1
CDR3 protein: CASNHLQGAGTEAFF

J gene: TRBJ2-5
CDR3 length: 16
clone size: NA
V gene: TRBV7-9
D gene: TRBD2
CDR3 protein: CASSLSGGGDRETQYF

J gene: TRBJ2-2
CDR3 length: 14
clone size: NA
V gene: TRBV19
D gene: NA
CDR3 protein: CASSIARDTGELFF

J gene: TRBJ2-5
CDR3 length: 15
clone size: NA
V gene: TRBV5-4
D gene: NA
CDR3 protein: CASSLRGPLKETQYF

J gene: TRBJ2-2
CDR3 length: 15
clone size: NA
V gene: TRBV11-3
D gene: NA
CDR3 protein: CASSLDPGFTGELFF

J gene: TRBJ2-1
CDR3 length: 14
clone size: NA
V gene: TRBV18
D gene: NA
CDR3 protein: CASSPRTTDNEQFF

J gene: TRBJ1-5
CDR3 length: 15
clone size: NA
V gene: TRBV10-2
D gene: TRBD1
CDR3 protein: CASSGQGDGNQPQHF

J gene: TRBJ1-2
CDR3 length: 14
clone size: NA
V gene: TRBV29-1
D gene: NA
CDR3 protein: CSVEDLSGRGGYTF

J gene: TRBJ1-2
CDR3 length: 12
clone size: NA
V gene: TRBV29-1
D gene: NA
CDR3 protein: CSVVLPNYGYTF

J gene: TRBJ2-1
CDR3 length: 14
clone size: NA
V gene: TRBV11-3
D gene: NA
CDR3 protein: CATGAGSSYNEQFF

J gene: TRBJ1-2
CDR3 length: 13
clone size: few
V gene: TRBV7-9
D gene: TRBD1
CDR3 protein: CASSRRGGDGYTF

J gene: TRBJ2-3
CDR3 length: 13
clone size: NA
V gene: TRBV5-4
D gene: NA
CDR3 protein: CASSYAVIDTQYF

J gene: TRBJ2-1
CDR3 length: 11
clone size: NA
V gene: TRBV5-1
D gene: NA
CDR3 protein: CASSAVNEQFF